Each of the 17 T cell receptor beta chains below was sequenced from the same sample in a study of T cells in Graves' hyperthyroidism and ophthalmopathy. Amplified TCR beta CDR3 regions came from RNA transcripts. The HTBI primer set drove a first-round RT-PCR of the TCR CDR3. TCRdb called the multiplex PCR reads again in MiXCR, with one record for every CDR3 protein. Here the sample spans 480,000 or so distinct CDR3 sequences, 35% to 50% being singletons. Sequences were obtained from peripheral blood or thyroid tissue (not recorded which). These receptor sequences come from an adult woman with Graves' disease, either hyperthyroidism or ophthalmopathy (not recorded which).

To note about this clonotype: The junction departs from the called germline gene at one end, perhaps through a read error. This chain connects TRBV7-2 to TRBJ2-2; 10 positions agree with TRBD2. Germline CDR1 and CDR2: SGHTA and FQGNSA. This CDR3 has 17 residues. The CDR3 nucleotides are TGCGCCAGCAGCCAAGGGCGGTCTAGCGGGAGCACCGGGGAGCTGTTTTTT. It yields the protein CASSQGRSSGSTGELFF.

The V call is TRBV11-2, the J call TRBJ1-2; D not resolved. The CDR3 has 18 amino acids. Trimming removed 1 base at V and 0 bases at J, with 18 bases between. Germline values: CDR1 SGHAT, CDR2 FQNNGV. The CDR3 reads CASSLVGVGGLSNYGYTF. In DNA form, the CDR3 reads TGTGCCAGCAGCTTAGTAGGAGTGGGAGGCCTGTCTAACTATGGCTACACCTTC.

The chain is built from TRBV7-2 and TRBJ2-5; D unclear. The CDR3 length is 13 residues. Between the trimmed V and J ends, which lost 2 bases and 5 bases, there was a span of 9 bases. Per germline, CDR1 SGHTA and CDR2 FQGNSA. The CDR3 is CASSLLGWETQYF. The CDR3 DNA reads as TGTGCCAGCAGCTTACTCGGGTGGGAGACCCAGTACTTC.

The chain carries TRBV28 and TRBJ1-2; D may be TRBD1 (5 bases). Germline assignment: CDR1 MDHEN and CDR2 SYDVKM. This CDR3 is 14 amino acids long. The V end lost 6 bases, the J end lost 2 bases, and 13 bases lay between the germline ends. CDR3 DNA: TGTGCCAGCAGGGGAGGACACGAAAACTATGGCTACACCTTC. Protein: CASRGGHENYGYTF.

This clonotype has only one observation. V usage is TRBV2 and J usage is TRBJ2-5, with a tentative D call TRBD2 (6 bases). CDR1 SNHLY and CDR2 FYNNEI come from the germline V gene. V was trimmed by 4 bases and J by 5 bases, leaving 23 bases between them. The CDR3 spans 17 residues. CDR3 residues: CASSGAPPEEGRETQYF. The CDR3 DNA follows: TGTGCCAGCAGTGGAGCTCCCCCGGAGGAGGGAAGGGAGACCCAGTACTTC.

This chain links TRBV9 with TRBJ1-1, with unresolved D. Germline CDR1 reads SGDLS; CDR2 reads YYNGEE. There are 14 residues in the CDR3. The V end was cut by 4 bases, the J end by 4 bases, with 14 bases between. This CDR3 is CASSPTFAGTEAFF. DNA for the CDR3: TGTGCCAGCAGCCCAACCTTCGCTGGCACTGAAGCTTTCTTT.

The chain carries TRBV14 and TRBJ2-7; D may be TRBD1 (5 bases). CDR1 and CDR2 from the germline V gene are SGHDN and FVKESK. Trimming took 0 bases from V and 11 from J, leaving 11 bases between them. The CDR3 has 12 residues. The CDR3 protein is CASSQETGSEYF. Here the CDR3 DNA reads TGTGCCAGCAGCCAAGAAACAGGATCGGAGTACTTC.

In this sample, this clonotype turned up many times. The V gene is TRBV2, the J gene TRBJ2-5; D remains ambiguous. The CDR3 length is 12 residues. Germline loops: CDR1 SNHLY, CDR2 FYNNEI. V lost 4 bases, J lost 4 bases, and 7 bases lay in between. CDR3 sequence: CASSAQGETQYF. As DNA, the CDR3 is TGTGCCAGCAGTGCCCAAGGAGAGACCCAGTACTTC.

The DNA of the CDR3 is TGCAGTGCTAGGGGAGACTATGGCTACACCTTC. Protein product: CSARGDYGYTF. The rearrangement uses TRBV20-1 and TRBJ1-2; no reliable D call. In germline, CDR1 is DFQATT, CDR2 SNEGSKA (reference sequence). CDR3 length: 11 residues. Trimming left V 3 bases short and J 3 bases short, with 5 bases between.

This clonotype was counted ten times or more. The rearrangement joins TRBV4-2 to TRBJ2-7, with 11 bases fitting TRBD2. Trimming cost V 5 bases and J 2 bases; bases outside gene matches: 11. This CDR3 has 17 amino acids. From germline, CDR1 is LGHNA and CDR2 YNFKEQ. The CDR3 here is CASSKAGTSGDTYEQYF. Written as DNA, the CDR3 is TGTGCCAGCAGCAAAGCCGGGACTAGCGGAGACACCTACGAGCAGTACTTC.

This clonotype has more than one count but fewer than ten. V usage is TRBV7-9 and J usage is TRBJ2-5; no firm D call. From germline, CDR1 is SEHNR and CDR2 FQNEAQ (reference sequence). V was clipped by 5 bases and J by 4 bases, with 17 bases between them. This CDR3 is built from 15 residues. The CDR3 DNA reads TGTGCCAGCAGCCCCGGACGAACCGAGGCAGAGACCCAGTACTTC. Translating gives CASSPGRTEAETQYF.

This clonotype was detected many times. The chain links TRBV6-1 to TRBJ1-6, with 9 positions matching TRBD1. The CDR3 contains 15 residues. Per germline, CDR1 MNHNS and CDR2 SASEGT. The ends lost 3 bases at V and 10 bases at J; junction bases unmatched: 7. The CDR3 protein is CASSDEDRGLSPLHF. The DNA of the CDR3 is TGTGCCAGCAGTGACGAGGACAGGGGCCTATCACCCCTCCACTTT.

This clonotype was seen ten or more times. J is TRBJ1-5 and V is TRBV7-9; D possibly corresponds to TRBD1 (5 bases). Trimming stripped 5 bases from V and 5 bases from J, with 22 bases between. CDR1 and CDR2 from the germline V gene are SEHNR and FQNEAQ (reference sequence). This CDR3 region has 17 residues. CDR3 sequence reads: CASSDDSRLLGDQPQHF. The CDR3 DNA is TGTGCCAGCAGCGATGACAGCAGGCTATTGGGGGATCAGCCCCAGCATTTT. The complete variable domain, with remaining parts taken from reference TRBV7-9 and TRBJ1-5, reads DTGVSQNPRHKITKRGQNVTFRCDPISEHNRLYWYRQTLGQGPEFLTYFQNEAQLEKSRLLSDRFSAERPKGSFSTLEIQRTEQGDSAMYLCASSDDSRLLGDQPQHFGDGTRLSIL.

This clonotype was counted only a few times. This chain connects TRBV7-2 to TRBJ2-1; 9 nucleotides match TRBD2. Germline-derived CDR1 and CDR2 are SGHTA and FQGNSA. This CDR3 region has 18 residues. V lost 8 bases and J lost 7; bases outside the gene matches: 21. CDR3: CASSHPGAGGRATNEQFF. The CDR3 nucleotides read TGTGCCAGCTCACATCCAGGCGCCGGCGGGAGGGCAACAAATGAGCAGTTCTTC.

This clonotype was counted a single time. V is TRBV25-1 and J is TRBJ1-6, with D perhaps matching TRBD1 (5 bases). This CDR3 region has 17 residues. Trimming left V 6 bases short and J 5 bases short, with 20 bases between. Germline CDR1 reads MGHDK; CDR2 reads SYGVNS. The CDR3 bases are TGTGCCAGCAGCGTTGTAGTTGGCCAGGGAGATAATTCACCCCTCCACTTT. As protein: CASSVVVGQGDNSPLHF.

Concerning this clonotype itself: With a much larger clone just one base away, this may be a read error. The chain couples TRBV3-1 to TRBJ1-1; no definite D call. In germline, CDR1 is LGHDT, CDR2 YNNKEL (reference sequence). CDR3 length equals 13 residues. Trimming took 1 base from V and 1 from J, leaving 4 bases between them. This chain's CDR3 is CASSQVWNTEAFF. For the CDR3, the DNA is TGTGCCAGCAGCCAAGTCTGGAACACTGAAGCTTTCTTT.

The chain carries TRBV2 and TRBJ2-3; TRBD1 matches 7 bases. Trimming at V came to 3 bases and at J to 10 bases, leaving 13 bases not matched to a gene. The germline CDR1 and CDR2 sequences are SNHLY and FYNNEI. The CDR3 is 15 residues long. The CDR3 sequence: CASSEVDISTGAQYF. The CDR3 DNA is TGTGCCAGCAGTGAGGTGGACATAAGCACAGGGGCGCAGTATTTT.